One and the same sample provided the 27 T cell receptor beta chains below, sequenced in a study of T cells in Graves' hyperthyroidism and ophthalmopathy (dated by TCRdb to between 2018 and 2020). Libraries came from multiplex PCR. The data were produced on an Illumina HiSeq 2000. TCR beta CDR3 regions were amplified from RNA transcripts. For the first round of RT-PCR on the TCR CDR3, the HTBI primer set was used together with the Qiagen OneStep RT-PCR kit. TCRdb trimmed public reads at Q25 via fastp, called clones via MiXCR and kept in-frame beta chains. Identical CDR3 proteins give one entry, which carries the most common genes and DNA. This sample has hundreds of thousands of distinct CDR3 sequences in its table, and 17% of those were observed once. The ten largest clonotypes hold just over 55% of the sample. Sample: blood. The receptors come from a woman aged 55-70 years with Graves' ophthalmopathy.

There are many counts of this clonotype. The chain couples TRBV6-5 to TRBJ1-1; possible D gene TRBD1, 5 bases. The CDR3 is 13 residues long. Trimming left V 2 bases short and J 2 bases short, with 6 bases between. Per germline, CDR1 MNHEY and CDR2 SVGAGI. The CDR3 loop is CASSYRDNTEAFF. CDR3 DNA: TGTGCCAGCAGTTACAGGGACAACACTGAAGCTTTCTTT.

V is TRBV5-1 and J is TRBJ1-2; no reliable D call. Germline CDR1 SGHRS, CDR2 YFSETQ. This CDR3 region has 13 residues. Trimming pared 1 base from V and 1 base from J, leaving 5 bases between. The CDR3 coding sequence is TGCGCCAGCAGCTTGAACAATAACTATGGCTACACCTTC. This sequence encodes CASSLNNNYGYTF.

This chain connects TRBV20-1 to TRBJ1-4; a possible D gene is TRBD1 (5 bases). Germline CDR1 reads DFQATT; CDR2 reads SNEGSKA (reference sequence). This CDR3 is built from 13 residues. The CDR3, as DNA: TGCAGCGCAAAGGGGACAACTAATGAAAAACTGTTTTTT. It yields the protein CSAKGTTNEKLFF.

The V gene is TRBV24-1, the J gene TRBJ2-1, with 12 bases identical to TRBD2. Germline V gives CDR1 KGHDR, CDR2 SFDVKD. This CDR3 contains 16 residues. The trim removed 3 bases at V and 5 bases at J, leaving 4 bases unmatched. The CDR3 nucleotides read TGTGCCACCAGTGATCGACTAGCGGGAGTGAACAATGAGCAGTTCTTC. Translating gives CATSDRLAGVNNEQFF.

This clonotype has a count of ten or more. The gene calls are TRBV28 and TRBJ2-7, with D tentatively TRBD1 (6 bases). Germline assignment: CDR1 MDHEN and CDR2 SYDVKM. The CDR3 runs 15 residues. The V end was cut by 5 bases, the J end by 4 bases, with 18 bases between. In DNA, the CDR3 is TGTGCCAGCAGTACACCGGACAGCCAAGGATACGAGCAGTACTTC. Its protein is CASSTPDSQGYEQYF.

In this sample, this clonotype turned up many times. This sequence joins TRBV29-1 and TRBJ1-1, with no clear D. With 3 bases removed from V and 1 base from J, the gap between germline ends came to 9 bases. CDR3 length: 13 residues. Looked up from germline, CDR1 is SQVTM and CDR2 is ANQGSEA. CDR3 sequence (DNA): TGCAGCGTTGACCCCCAGTCGAACACTGAAGCTTTCTTT. Amino acid sequence: CSVDPQSNTEAFF.

This clonotype was seen ten or more times. The chain joins TRBV6-1 to TRBJ1-1; D is undetermined. V dropped 6 bases and J dropped 3 bases, with 11 bases sitting between them. Germline values: CDR1 MNHNS, CDR2 SASEGT. The CDR3 length is 13 residues. The CDR3 DNA reads TGTGCCAGCAGGTGGGGAGCCGACACTGAAGCTTTCTTT. Protein: CASRWGADTEAFF.

This clonotype was counted many times. This rearrangement joins TRBV6-2 or TRBV6-3 to TRBJ2-1; no clear D. Germline V gene data show CDR1 as MNHEY and CDR2 as SVGEGT. The CDR3 is 11 amino acids. Trimming shortened V by 6 bases and J by 7 bases, and 7 bases separated the two germline ends. The CDR3 loop reads CASRNWNEQFF. The CDR3 DNA follows: TGTGCCAGCAGAAACTGGAATGAGCAGTTCTTC.

The genes are TRBV19 and TRBJ1-6; TRBD1 matches 9 bases. The V and J ends lost 7 bases and 7 bases, in that order; junction bases with no gene match: 2. There are 13 residues in the CDR3. Germline V lookup: CDR1 LNHDA, CDR2 SQIVND (reference sequence). CDR3 DNA: TGTGCCAGTATCGGACAGGGGAATTCACCCCTCCACTTT. It yields the protein CASIGQGNSPLHF.

This clonotype showed up many times. The chain joins TRBV29-1 to TRBJ1-2, with 8 bases fitting TRBD1. V trimming: 7 bases; J trimming: 8 bases; junction bases outside the gene matches: 6. The CDR3 consists of 11 residues. Germline V gives CDR1 SQVTM, CDR2 ANQGSEA. CDR3 region: CSGGQGQGYTF. The CDR3 DNA reads TGCAGCGGTGGACAGGGACAGGGCTACACCTTC.

This clonotype was observed many times. The chain's CDR3 is CASSLYSGTGDSEQYF. The CDR3 bases are TGCGCCAGCAGCCTATACTCCGGGACAGGGGATTCCGAGCAGTACTTC. This chain joins TRBV5-1 and TRBJ2-7, with TRBD1 matching 10 bases. This CDR3 is built from 16 residues. J gave up 6 bases and V 4 bases, and 13 bases lay outside the gene matches. Germline V gene lookup returns CDR1 SGHRS and CDR2 YFSETQ.

This clonotype was seen many times. This chain joins TRBV28 and TRBJ1-1; D perhaps matches TRBD1 (6 bases). CDR3 size: 17 residues. The V end was cut by 4 bases, the J end by 0 bases, with 18 bases between. Germline CDR1 reads MDHEN; CDR2 reads SYDVKM. The CDR3 loop is CASSSPLNDRMNTEAFF. DNA of the CDR3: TGTGCCAGCAGTTCCCCTCTAAACGACAGGATGAACACTGAAGCTTTCTTT.

The V gene is TRBV12-3 or TRBV12-4, the J gene TRBJ1-1; D not resolved. CDR3 length: 12 amino acids. V was trimmed by 6 bases and J by 7 bases, leaving 12 bases between them. In nucleotides, the CDR3 is TGTGCCAGCAGAGAGGACGGTAGTGAAGCTTTCTTT. This encodes CASREDGSEAFF.

The CDR3 region has the DNA TGTGCCAGCAGCTTGGCCTCGGGCCTCGGGGGGCAAGAGACCCAGTACTTC. Residues: CASSLASGLGGQETQYF. This chain connects TRBV5-5 to TRBJ2-5; 7 bases align to TRBD2. The CDR3 loop spans 17 amino acids. Trimming cost V 0 bases and J 2 bases; bases outside gene matches: 10. CDR1 and CDR2 from the germline V gene are SGHKS and YYEKEE (reference sequence).

This clonotype has at least ten counts. The chain joins TRBV6-2 or TRBV6-3 to TRBJ1-5; the D is unclear. Germline V lookup: CDR1 MNHEY, CDR2 SVGEGT. The CDR3 has 17 residues. V was pared by 0 bases and J by 2 bases, with 14 bases between. CDR3 sequence (DNA): TGTGCCAGCAGTTACTCGTTCCGGGTGAGGGGCAATCAGCCCCAGCATTTT. It codes for CASSYSFRVRGNQPQHF.

In its sample, this clonotype was seen many times. One end of the junction varies from germline; a read error may be responsible. V gene TRBV12-3 or TRBV12-4 combines with J gene TRBJ2-1; TRBD2 aligns across 12 bases. The CDR3 has 12 residues. CDR3 bases: TGCTCGACTAGCGGGAGCCCCAATGAGCAGTTCTTC. Protein product: CSTSGSPNEQFF.

This clonotype was observed a few times. This chain uses TRBV20-1 with TRBJ1-5, with D perhaps matching TRBD1 (5 bases). In germline, CDR1 is DFQATT, CDR2 SNEGSKA (reference sequence). This CDR3 region has 13 residues. The V end was cut by 1 base, the J end by 7 bases, with 11 bases between. CDR3: CSARVRRDQPQHF. The CDR3 DNA is TGCAGTGCTAGAGTTCGCAGGGACCAGCCCCAGCATTTT.

This clonotype was recorded many times. This chain links TRBV6-2 or TRBV6-3 with TRBJ2-2; D is perhaps TRBD1 (5 bases). The V gene lost 5 bases and the J gene lost 7 bases, with 11 bases spanning the gap. The CDR3 length is 13 residues. Germline-derived CDR1 and CDR2 are MNHEY and SVGEGT. The CDR3 sequence: CASSIQGFGELFF. As DNA, the CDR3 is TGTGCCAGCAGTATCCAGGGATTCGGGGAGCTGTTTTTT.

The V gene is TRBV30, the J gene TRBJ2-4; 8 nucleotides align to TRBD1. CDR3 length: 13 amino acids. Trimming cost V 5 bases and J 6 bases; bases outside gene matches: 6. Germline loops: CDR1 GTSNPN, CDR2 SVGIG (reference sequence). CDR3 in amino acids: CAWGTGTGNIQYF. CDR3 nucleotide sequence: TGTGCCTGGGGGACCGGGACAGGAAACATTCAGTACTTC.

The chain couples TRBV9 to TRBJ2-2; weak D call: TRBD1 (7 bases). Germline V gene data show CDR1 as SGDLS and CDR2 as YYNGEE. Between the trimmed V and J ends, which lost 0 bases and 1 base, there was a span of 13 bases. The CDR3 consists of 17 residues. The CDR3 reads CASSVVPGGLNTGELFF. CDR3 DNA sequence: TGTGCCAGCAGCGTAGTACCAGGGGGGCTGAACACCGGGGAGCTGTTTTTT.

V is TRBV6-9 and J is TRBJ1-6; possible D gene TRBD1, 5 bases. The germline V gene has CDR1 MNHGY and CDR2 SVAAGI. Trimming took off 3 bases at V and 10 bases at J, with 10 bases between the two ends. This CDR3 has 13 amino acids. CDR3 loop: CASSYDSDSPLHF. CDR3 in DNA: TGTGCCAGCAGTTACGACAGCGACTCACCCCTCCACTTT.

The chain recombines TRBV12-5 with TRBJ2-7; the D is unclear. Trimming pared 5 bases from V and 3 bases from J, leaving 8 bases between. CDR1 is LGHNT and CDR2 is FRNRAP in the germline V gene. The CDR3 runs to 12 residues. This CDR3 reads CASGHNIYEQYF. As DNA, the CDR3 is TGTGCTAGTGGTCATAACATCTACGAGCAGTACTTC.

This clonotype has only a few counts. J is TRBJ2-7 and V is TRBV12-3 or TRBV12-4; a weak D match, TRBD2 (5 bases). The germline V and J ends were trimmed by 6 bases and 6 bases, with 12 bases remaining between them. The CDR3 length is 12 residues. CDR3 sequence (DNA): TGTGCCAGCAGCTATAAGGAGGTCGAGCAGTACTTC. Translation: CASSYKEVEQYF.

Ten or more counts support this clonotype. This sequence joins TRBV6-2 or TRBV6-3 and TRBJ2-1; D might be TRBD2 (7 bases). The V gene's germline CDR1 is MNHEY and CDR2 SVGEGT. Trimming shortened V by 7 bases and J by 4 bases, and 14 bases separated the two germline ends. The CDR3 is made up of 14 amino acids. CDR3 residues: CASTRGAGYNEQFF. The CDR3 DNA reads as TGTGCCAGCACTCGGGGGGCGGGTTACAATGAGCAGTTCTTC.

There are many counts of this clonotype. The rearrangement uses TRBV20-1 and TRBJ1-5; 9 nucleotides line up with TRBD1. CDR3 length: 15 amino acids. Germline V gene data show CDR1 as DFQATT and CDR2 as SNEGSKA (reference sequence). The V segment lost 6 bases and the J segment 3 bases; nucleotides outside the gene matches: 9. Written as DNA, the CDR3 is TGCAGTGCGGGGGATTGGACAGGGGTCAATCAGCCCCAGCATTTT. It specifies CSAGDWTGVNQPQHF.

This clonotype has a count of ten or more. CDR3: CASSPASGIRSDYGYTF. As DNA, the CDR3 is TGTGCCAGCAGTCCTGCCAGCGGGATCCGGAGCGACTATGGCTACACCTTC. V usage is TRBV12-3 or TRBV12-4 and J usage is TRBJ1-2, with D uncertain. The CDR3 consists of 17 residues. Trimming took off 5 bases at V and 3 bases at J, with 22 bases between the two ends.

J is TRBJ2-2 and V is TRBV19; 9 positions agree with TRBD1. Germline CDR1 and CDR2: LNHDA and SQIVND (reference sequence). There are 14 residues in the CDR3. Losses at the gene ends were 7 bases for V and 4 bases for J; bases not matched to a gene: 4. The CDR3 DNA is TGTGCCAGTAAGGGGACAGGGACCACCGGGGAGCTGTTTTTT. Residues: CASKGTGTTGELFF.